These T cell receptor beta chains were read from a single sample in a study of EBV T-cell therapy then PD-1 blockade in nasopharyngeal carcinoma. Their antigens remain unidentified. Libraries were prepared by immunoSEQ multiplex PCR; TCRdb keeps only in-frame clonotypes and omits some of them. Of fewer than 25,000 clones in the sample, about 87% were seen once. The material was CD8+ T cells from blood, obtained at roughly day 67 from a patient whose treatment included autologous EBV-specific T cells and nivolumab. The source is a man in his forties with nasopharyngeal carcinoma. Both conserved end residues are part of each CDR3. The order of the fields is D gene, V gene, J gene, clone size, CDR3 DNA, CDR3 protein. A D gene is named only where the DNA matches it firmly. For some rows the clone size is stated as once, few or many, or as a class when expanded; others skip it.

.	TRBV15	TRBJ1-2	.	TGTGCCACCAGCAGTGCTCAGGGCTACACCTTC	CATSSAQGYTF
.	TRBV15	TRBJ1-6	.	TGTGCCACCAGCAGGCGGGAACCCTATAATTCACCCCTCCACTTT	CATSRREPYNSPLHF
.	TRBV28	TRBJ1-2	.	TGTGCCAGCAGTTTAGGGAGACCAGTCACCTTC	CASSLGRPVTF
TRBD1	TRBV5-1	TRBJ1-2	.	TGCGCCAGCAGCCGAAACTCGGGACAGGACCCTAACTATGGCTACACCTTC	CASSRNSGQDPNYGYTF
.	TRBV9	TRBJ2-1	.	TGTGCCAGCAGCGTAGAGGCATCCTACAATGAGCAGTTCTTC	CASSVEASYNEQFF
.	TRBV25-1	TRBJ1-1	.	TGTGCCAGCAGTGGGGAGGGCACTGAAGCTTTCTTT	CASSGEGTEAFF
TRBD2	TRBV9	TRBJ2-5	.	TGTGCCAGCGGCGCGGGGGGCCTCCAAGAGACCCAGTACTTC	CASGAGGLQETQYF
TRBD1	TRBV9	TRBJ2-7	.	TGTGCCAGCAGCGCAACCGGGACAGGGCGTAACGAGCAGTACTTC	CASSATGTGRNEQYF
.	TRBV19	TRBJ2-5	.	TGTGCCAGTAGTCCTGGGAAGACCCAGTACTTC	CASSPGKTQYF
.	TRBV5-4	TRBJ1-1	.	TGTGCCAGCAGCTGGGGACACCAGAACACTGAAGCTTTCTTT	CASSWGHQNTEAFF
.	TRBV5-6	TRBJ2-7	.	TGTGCCAGCAGCTTGGGGCACCGGGGGCCCGAGCAGTACTTC	CASSLGHRGPEQYF
.	TRBV11-2	TRBJ2-5	.	TGTGCCAGCGAGGGAGTTGGAGAGACCCAGTACTTC	CASEGVGETQYF
.	TRBV27	TRBJ1-1	.	TGTGCCAGCAGTTTAAGCGTGAACACTGAAGCTTTCTTT	CASSLSVNTEAFF
TRBD1	TRBV7-9	TRBJ1-1	.	TGTGCCAGCAGCTTAGGGGGACAGGGGGTCTTCGACACTGAAGCTTTCTTT	CASSLGGQGVFDTEAFF
.	TRBV24-1	TRBJ2-2	.	TGTGCCACCAGTGACCGGACTTACCAGAACACCGGGGAGCTGTTTTTT	CATSDRTYQNTGELFF
TRBD1	TRBV2	TRBJ2-7	few	TGTGCCAGCAGTGAAGTTCAGACAGGGGGTGAGGAGCAGTACTTC	CASSEVQTGGEEQYF
.	TRBV4-1	TRBJ2-3	.	TGCGCCAGCAGCCAAGACGGGTTCGGTGCCACAGATACGCAGTATTTT	CASSQDGFGATDTQYF
.	TRBV6-5	TRBJ1-5	.	TGTGCCAGCAGAAGCCCTTATAGCAATCAGCCCCAGCATTTT	CASRSPYSNQPQHF
.	TRBV9	TRBJ2-1	.	TGTGCCAGCAGCGACGGGACGGGCCACAATGAGCAGTTCTTC	CASSDGTGHNEQFF
TRBD1	TRBV4-2	TRBJ1-3	.	TGTGCCAGCAGCCACCGGACAGGGCTCTCTGGAAACACCATATATTTT	CASSHRTGLSGNTIYF
.	TRBV4-1	TRBJ1-3	.	TGCGCCAGCAGCCAAGTACGGGCCGGGACCATATATTTT	CASSQVRAGTIYF
.	TRBV4-3	TRBJ2-7	few	TGCGCCAGCAGCCCCGGGACGGACTACGAGCAGTACTTC	CASSPGTDYEQYF
.	TRBV5-8	TRBJ2-1	.	TGTGCCAGCAGCTTGGCAGGGGCCGCCTACAATGAGCAGTTCTTC	CASSLAGAAYNEQFF
.	TRBV7-6	TRBJ2-6	.	TGTGCCAGCAGCTGGGACTCCGGGGCCAACGTCCTGACTTTC	CASSWDSGANVLTF
.	TRBV29-1	TRBJ1-1	few	TGCAGCGTTTTTGGAGGGGACTACACTGAAGCTTTCTTT	CSVFGGDYTEAFF
.	TRBV7-9	TRBJ1-1	.	TGTGCCAGCAGGTGGGGAATGAACACTGAAGCTTTCTTT	CASRWGMNTEAFF
TRBD2	TRBV7-6	TRBJ2-1	.	TGTGCCAGCAGCTTAGCTCTGAGCGGGGGGATACATGAGCAGTTCTTC	CASSLALSGGIHEQFF
.	TRBV13	TRBJ2-1	.	TGTGCCAGCAGCTTAGCAGGAGAGGGTGGGAATGAGCAGTTCTTC	CASSLAGEGGNEQFF
TRBD2	TRBV6-1	TRBJ2-1	.	TGTGCCAGCAGTGAAGTTAGCGGGGGGGCCAATGAGCAGTTCTTC	CASSEVSGGANEQFF
TRBD2	TRBV6-5	TRBJ2-1	.	TGTGCCAGCAGTTATAGCGGGTTCGGCAATGAGCAGTTCTTC	CASSYSGFGNEQFF
TRBD2	TRBV9	TRBJ2-7	.	TGTGCCAGCAGCATTAGCGGGGGGGGAGACGAGCAGTACTTC	CASSISGGGDEQYF
.	TRBV7-8	TRBJ2-5	.	TGTGCCAGCAGCTTAGGACTCGGGACCCAGTACTTC	CASSLGLGTQYF
TRBD2	TRBV28	TRBJ2-6	few	TGTGCCAGTCTTGGGGGGGACCTCTCTGGGGCCAACGTCCTGACTTTC	CASLGGDLSGANVLTF
.	TRBV2	TRBJ2-7	.	TGTGCCAGCAGTGAAAATCCGTTTACCTACGAGCAGTACTTC	CASSENPFTYEQYF
.	TRBV9	TRBJ1-3	.	TGTGCCAGCAGCGTAAGTCCAGGCAACTCTGGAAACACCATATATTTT	CASSVSPGNSGNTIYF
.	TRBV9	TRBJ2-1	.	TGTGCCAGCAGCGTCTCGGGGAAACCCTACAATGAGCAGTTCTTC	CASSVSGKPYNEQFF
.	TRBV6-4	TRBJ2-5	.	TGTGCCAGCAGTGACAGGGGAGAGACCCAGTACTTC	CASSDRGETQYF
.	TRBV24-1	TRBJ1-2	.	TGTGCCACCAGTGACCCCGGACACAACTATGGCTACACCTTC	CATSDPGHNYGYTF
.	TRBV9	TRBJ2-1	.	TGTGCCAGCACCACCGACGGGCTCTCCTACAATGAGCAGTTCTTC	CASTTDGLSYNEQFF
.	TRBV9	TRBJ1-6	.	TGTGCCAGCAGCGTAGGGGTTGGGACGGAGAATTCACCCCTCCACTTT	CASSVGVGTENSPLHF
.	TRBV5-4	TRBJ2-7	.	TGTGCCAGCAGCTTCGACAGCCAAGGGATCGTGGAATACTTC	CASSFDSQGIVEYF
.	TRBV9	TRBJ1-1	.	TGTGCCACTGGACTGGGCACTGAAGCTTTCTTT	CATGLGTEAFF
TRBD2	TRBV6-5	TRBJ2-3	.	TGTGCCAGCAGTTACAACCGGGGGGAGGGCACAGATACGCAGTATTTT	CASSYNRGEGTDTQYF
.	TRBV6-4	TRBJ1-1	.	TGTGCCAGCAGTGACGGGCAGGAAAACACTGAAGCTTTCTTT	CASSDGQENTEAFF
.	TRBV18	TRBJ1-3	.	TGTGCCAGCTCGCCTCGGGACGGCTCTCCCGGAAACACCATATATTTT	CASSPRDGSPGNTIYF
TRBD1	TRBV29-1	TRBJ1-5	few	TGCAGCGTTGTTGGGACAGCGAGCAATCAGCCCCAGCATTTT	CSVVGTASNQPQHF
TRBD2	TRBV3-1/TRBV3-2	TRBJ2-3	once	TGTGCCAGCAGCGAAGGGCACCCGGGACTAGCGGGCGCCCGAGAGTATTTT	CASSEGHPGLAGAREYF
.	TRBV3-1/TRBV3-2	TRBJ1-2	once	TGTGCCAGCAGCCAAGATTACGCTGGTGGCTACACCTTC	CASSQDYAGGYTF
.	TRBV28	TRBJ2-7	.	TGTGCCAGCAGCCTGGACCTTTCCCTTTACGAGCAGTACTTC	CASSLDLSLYEQYF
.	TRBV5-8	TRBJ2-7	.	TGTGCCAGCAGCTTGGCCGAGAAAGGCTACGAGCAGTACTTC	CASSLAEKGYEQYF
.	TRBV19	TRBJ1-6	.	TGTGCCAGTACCATGGGGGGTTATAATTCACCCCTCCACTTT	CASTMGGYNSPLHF
.	TRBV5-1	TRBJ2-7	once	TGCGCCAGCAGCCTTGGGTCGGGGAACTACGAGCAGTACTTC	CASSLGSGNYEQYF
.	TRBV15	TRBJ1-4	.	TGTGCCACCAGCAGAGATCGCGAGGGGGGGTTTGAAAAACTGTTTTTT	CATSRDREGGFEKLFF
TRBD1	TRBV10-3	TRBJ2-5	.	TGTGCCATGTCCGGGCAGGGGGTAGGAGAGACCCAGTACTTC	CAMSGQGVGETQYF